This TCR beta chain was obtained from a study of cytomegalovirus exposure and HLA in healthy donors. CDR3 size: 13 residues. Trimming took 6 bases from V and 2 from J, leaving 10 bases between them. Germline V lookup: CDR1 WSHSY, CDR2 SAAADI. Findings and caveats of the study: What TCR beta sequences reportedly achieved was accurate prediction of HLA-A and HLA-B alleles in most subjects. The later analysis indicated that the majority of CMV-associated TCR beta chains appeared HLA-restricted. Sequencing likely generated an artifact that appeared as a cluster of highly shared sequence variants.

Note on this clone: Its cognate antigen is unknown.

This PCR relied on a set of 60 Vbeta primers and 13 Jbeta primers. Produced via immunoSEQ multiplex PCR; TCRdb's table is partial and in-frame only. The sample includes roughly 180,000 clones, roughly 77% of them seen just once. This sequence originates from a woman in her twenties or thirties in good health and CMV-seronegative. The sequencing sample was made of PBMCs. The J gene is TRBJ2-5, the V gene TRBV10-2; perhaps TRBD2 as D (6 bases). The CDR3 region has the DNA TGCGCCAGCAGCCGGGACTTTCAAGAGACCCAGTACTTC. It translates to CASSRDFQETQYF.